This T cell receptor (beta chain) was sequenced in a study of T cell responses to AZD1222 COVID-19 vaccine. Overall study results and limits: White British ancestry dominated among donors, who included more females, and clonal diversity was possibly underestimated. Seropositive at baseline were only a handful of AZD1222 recipients. Targeting of unmutated variant regions was reportedly seen in nearly half of spike-specific TCRs. Spike-specific TCR breadth and depth grew following two AZD1222 doses.

Germline loops: CDR1 SGHTA, CDR2 FQGNSA. Trimming took 5 bases from V and 2 from J, leaving 13 bases between them. CDR3 size: 14 residues. The table came from immunoSEQ multiplex PCR; TCRdb's copy has only in-frame clones and leaves some out. The table has approximately 150,000 clones, 91% seen once. As regards this clone: The antigen remains unidentified.

The receptor's source is an adult in good health. The chain is built from TRBV7-2 and TRBJ2-7; possible D gene TRBD1, 6 bases. The material sequenced was peripheral blood, taken on day 0 of AZD1222 vaccination. The CDR3 sequence is CASSPVGGPYEQYF. The CDR3 DNA reads TGTGCCAGCAGCCCAGTTGGGGGCCCCTACGAGCAGTACTTC.